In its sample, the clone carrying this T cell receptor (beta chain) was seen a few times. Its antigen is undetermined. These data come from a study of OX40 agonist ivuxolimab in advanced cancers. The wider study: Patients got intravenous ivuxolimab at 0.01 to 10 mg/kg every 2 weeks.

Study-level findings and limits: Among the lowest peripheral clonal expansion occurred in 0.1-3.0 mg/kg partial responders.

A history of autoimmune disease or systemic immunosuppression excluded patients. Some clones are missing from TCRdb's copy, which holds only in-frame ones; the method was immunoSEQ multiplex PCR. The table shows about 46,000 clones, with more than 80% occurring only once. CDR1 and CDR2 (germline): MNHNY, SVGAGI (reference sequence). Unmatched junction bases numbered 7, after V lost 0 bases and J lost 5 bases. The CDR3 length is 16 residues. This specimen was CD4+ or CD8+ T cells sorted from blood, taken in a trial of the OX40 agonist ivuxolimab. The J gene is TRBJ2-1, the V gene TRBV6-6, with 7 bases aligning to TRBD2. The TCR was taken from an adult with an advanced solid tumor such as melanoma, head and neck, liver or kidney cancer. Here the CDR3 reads CASSYSFQRDDNEQFF. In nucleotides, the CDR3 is TGTGCCAGCAGTTACTCGTTCCAGCGGGATGACAATGAGCAGTTCTTC.